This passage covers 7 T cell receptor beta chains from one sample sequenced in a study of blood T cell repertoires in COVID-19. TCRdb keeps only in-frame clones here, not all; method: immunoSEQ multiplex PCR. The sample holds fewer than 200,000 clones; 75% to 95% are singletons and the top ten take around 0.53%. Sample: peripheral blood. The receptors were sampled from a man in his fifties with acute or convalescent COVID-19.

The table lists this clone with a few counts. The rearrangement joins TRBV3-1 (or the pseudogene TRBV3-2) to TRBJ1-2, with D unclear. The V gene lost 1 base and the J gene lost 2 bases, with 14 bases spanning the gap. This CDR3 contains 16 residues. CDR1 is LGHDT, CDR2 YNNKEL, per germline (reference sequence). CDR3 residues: CASSQGSDPRNYGYTF. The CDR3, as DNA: TGTGCCAGCAGCCAAGGTAGTGACCCGCGGAACTATGGCTACACCTTC.

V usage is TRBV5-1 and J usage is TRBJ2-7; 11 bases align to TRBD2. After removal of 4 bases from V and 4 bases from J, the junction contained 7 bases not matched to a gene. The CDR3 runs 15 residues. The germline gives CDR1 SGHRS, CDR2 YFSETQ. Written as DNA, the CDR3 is TGCGCCAGCAGCCACGGGACTAGCGGAGGGTACGAGCAGTACTTC. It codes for CASSHGTSGGYEQYF.

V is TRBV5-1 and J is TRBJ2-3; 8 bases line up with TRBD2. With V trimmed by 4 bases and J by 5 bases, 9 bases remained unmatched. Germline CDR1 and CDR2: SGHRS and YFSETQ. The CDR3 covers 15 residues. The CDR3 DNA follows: TGCGCCAGCAGCCCAAGGAGCGGGGGTGGAGATACGCAGTATTTT. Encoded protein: CASSPRSGGGDTQYF.

This CDR3 reads CASSTGTSDYEQYF. In nucleotides, the CDR3 is TGTGCCAGTAGTACCGGGACTAGCGACTACGAGCAGTACTTC. The chain recombines TRBV19 with TRBJ2-7, with TRBD2 matching over 10 bases. The CDR3 extends over 14 amino acids. Trimming took 4 bases from V and 3 from J; bases not matched to a gene: 3. The germline V gene encodes CDR1 LNHDA and CDR2 SQIVND (reference sequence).

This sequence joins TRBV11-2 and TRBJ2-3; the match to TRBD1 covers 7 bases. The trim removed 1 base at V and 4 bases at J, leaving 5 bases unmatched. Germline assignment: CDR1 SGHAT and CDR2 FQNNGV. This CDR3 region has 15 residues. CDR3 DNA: TGTGCCAGCAGCTTAGGAGTAGGGGGCGCAGATACGCAGTATTTT. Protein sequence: CASSLGVGGADTQYF.

As DNA, the CDR3 is TGTGCCACCAGCGAGGCGGGAGCGGGACGTCTATACGAGCAGTACTTC. Translated: CATSEAGAGRLYEQYF. The rearrangement joins TRBV24-1 to TRBJ2-7; 7 positions agree with TRBD2. Germline CDR1 is KGHDR and CDR2 is SFDVKD. J was trimmed by 4 bases and V by 7 bases; bases with no gene match: 15. The CDR3 runs 16 residues.

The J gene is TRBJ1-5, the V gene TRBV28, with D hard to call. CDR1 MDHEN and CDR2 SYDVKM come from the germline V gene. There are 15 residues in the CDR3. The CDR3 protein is CAVGSWLGGSQPQHF. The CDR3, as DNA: TGTGCGGTGGGGAGCTGGCTGGGTGGAAGTCAGCCCCAGCATTTT.